The next 4 T cell receptor beta chains were all read from a single sample in a study of T cell repertoires in cytomegalovirus infection. TCRdb analysed the reads with MiXCR anew, one entry per CDR3 protein. The table has roughly 630,000 distinct CDR3 sequences, 20% to 25% seen once; the top ten hold under 8.5%. What was sequenced was CD8+ T cells from PBMCs. These receptors were collected from a human donor in good health (CMV status not recorded). Some clones in this sample may be carry-over from other donors' samples.

The genes are TRBV20-1 and TRBJ1-1; D unclear. The CDR3 covers 11 residues. V lost 4 bases and J 3 bases, leaving 6 bases between the germline ends. CDR1 is DFQATT and CDR2 is SNEGSKA in the germline V gene (reference sequence). CDR3 DNA: TGCAGTGCTAAAAGCTACACTGAAGCTTTCTTT. Translated, it gives CSAKSYTEAFF.

There are a few counts of this clonotype. V usage is TRBV7-3 and J usage is TRBJ2-1; D tentatively reads TRBD1 or TRBD2 (5 bases each). V was shortened by 8 bases and J by 6 bases, with 11 bases between the two germline ends. Germline V gives CDR1 SGHTA, CDR2 FQGTGA. The CDR3 extends over 12 amino acids. The CDR3 DNA is TGTGCCAGCGGGTCGGGGACCAATGAGCAGTTCTTC. Residues: CASGSGTNEQFF.

As for this clonotype: Just one base apart from a much larger clone, this may be a read error. The gene calls are TRBV7-9 and TRBJ2-1, with D unclear. The CDR3 sequence is 15 residues long. The germline V gene has CDR1 SEHNR and CDR2 FQNEAQ (reference sequence). V lost 5 bases and J 4 bases, leaving 15 bases between the germline ends. This CDR3 reads CASSPQRANYNEQFF. The CDR3 bases are TGTGCCAGCAGCCCCCAAAGGGCTAATTACAATGAGCAGTTCTTC.

V and J are TRBV25-1 and TRBJ1-3; D remains unclear. The CDR3 loop spans 17 amino acids. Trimming removed 0 bases from V and 1 base from J, with 13 bases in between. Per germline, CDR1 MGHDK and CDR2 SYGVNS. CDR3 in amino acids: CASSEYYPTNSGNTIYF. The CDR3 bases are TGTGCCAGCAGTGAATATTATCCGACCAATTCTGGAAACACCATATATTTT.